This T cell receptor beta chain emerged from a study of blood T cell repertoires in COVID-19. Whole-study context: Samples representing acute and convalescent COVID-19 were sourced from the United States, Italy and Spain. From T cells, B-cell-depleted T cells, or PBMCs came the material, which was cDNA or gDNA.

Authors' methods: Nucleated cell counts were estimated from reference gene primer amplification. Profiling relied on immunoSEQ multiplex PCR, and the TCRdb table lists in-frame clones only, not all of them. That table supplies the V and J calls and clone size; D and trimming were determined from the DNA. This sample has around 430,000 clones, with about 91% found just once. In Seattle, patients joined the study during active infection and were tracked longitudinally. V dropped 9 bases and J dropped 7 bases, with 13 bases sitting between them. The CDR3 is made up of 12 amino acids. Germline values: CDR1 SGDLS, CDR2 YYNGEE.

This chain links TRBV9 with TRBJ2-2; D unclear. The sequencing input was peripheral blood. The sequence was collected from a woman aged 50 to 60 with COVID-19, enrolled during active disease. The CDR3 sequence is CATKRNHGELFF. The CDR3 DNA reads as TGTGCCACCAAGCGAAACCACGGGGAGCTGTTTTTT.